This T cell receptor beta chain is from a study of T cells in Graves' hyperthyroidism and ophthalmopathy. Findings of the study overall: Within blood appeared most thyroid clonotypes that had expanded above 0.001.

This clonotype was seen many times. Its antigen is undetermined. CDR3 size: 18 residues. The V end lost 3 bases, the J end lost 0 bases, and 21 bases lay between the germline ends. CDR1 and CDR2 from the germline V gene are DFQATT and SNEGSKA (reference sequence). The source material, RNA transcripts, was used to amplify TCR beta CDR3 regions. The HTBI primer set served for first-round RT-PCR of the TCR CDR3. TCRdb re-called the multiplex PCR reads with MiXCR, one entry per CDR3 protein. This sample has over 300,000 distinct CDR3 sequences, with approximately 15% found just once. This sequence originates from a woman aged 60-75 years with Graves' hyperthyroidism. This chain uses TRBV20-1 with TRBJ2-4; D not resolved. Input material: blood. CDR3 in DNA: TGCAGTGCTAGTCAAAATTTGGGCGTCGCCTTAGCCAAAAACATTCAGTACTTC. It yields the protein CSASQNLGVALAKNIQYF.